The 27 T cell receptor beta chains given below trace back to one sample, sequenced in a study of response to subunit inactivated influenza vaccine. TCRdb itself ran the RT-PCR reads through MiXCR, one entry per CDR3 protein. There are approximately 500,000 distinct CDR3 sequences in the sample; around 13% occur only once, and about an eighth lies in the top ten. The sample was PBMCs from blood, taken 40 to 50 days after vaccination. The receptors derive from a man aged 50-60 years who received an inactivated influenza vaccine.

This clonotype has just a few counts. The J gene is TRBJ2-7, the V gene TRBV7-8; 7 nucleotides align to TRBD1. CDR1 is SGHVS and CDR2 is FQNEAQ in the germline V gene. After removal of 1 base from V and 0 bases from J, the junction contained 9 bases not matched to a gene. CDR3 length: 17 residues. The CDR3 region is CASSLEGGRRSSYEQYF. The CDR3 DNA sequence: TGTGCCAGCAGCTTAGAAGGGGGCAGGAGAAGCTCCTACGAGCAGTACTTC.

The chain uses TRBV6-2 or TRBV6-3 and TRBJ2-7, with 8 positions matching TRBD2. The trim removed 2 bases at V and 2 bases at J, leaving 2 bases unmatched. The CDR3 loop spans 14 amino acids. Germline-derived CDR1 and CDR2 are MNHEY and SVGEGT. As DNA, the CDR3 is TGTGCCAGCAGTTACCTCGGGGGGGCCTACGAGCAGTACTTC. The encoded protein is CASSYLGGAYEQYF.

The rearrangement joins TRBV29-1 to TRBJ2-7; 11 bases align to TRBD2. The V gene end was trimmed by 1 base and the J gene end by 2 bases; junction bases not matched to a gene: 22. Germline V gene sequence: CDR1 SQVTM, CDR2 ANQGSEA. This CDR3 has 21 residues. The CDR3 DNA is TGCAGCGTTGAAGCGGGGGTAGCGGGAGGGCCCGGAGTCAATAGGGCCTACGAGCAGTACTTC. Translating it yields CSVEAGVAGGPGVNRAYEQYF.

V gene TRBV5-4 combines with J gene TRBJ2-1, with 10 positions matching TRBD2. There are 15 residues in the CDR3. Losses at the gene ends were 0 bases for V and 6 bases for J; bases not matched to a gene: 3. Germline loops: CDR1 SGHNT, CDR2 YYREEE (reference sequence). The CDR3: CASSLGSGRSNEQFF. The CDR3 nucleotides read TGTGCCAGCAGCTTGGGTAGCGGGAGGAGCAATGAGCAGTTCTTC.

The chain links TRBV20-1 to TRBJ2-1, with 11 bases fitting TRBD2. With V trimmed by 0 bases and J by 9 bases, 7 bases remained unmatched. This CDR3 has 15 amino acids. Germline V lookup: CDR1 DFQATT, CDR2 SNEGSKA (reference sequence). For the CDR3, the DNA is TGCAGTGCTAGAGACCCGGGACTAGCGGTCACTGAGCAGTTCTTC. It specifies CSARDPGLAVTEQFF.

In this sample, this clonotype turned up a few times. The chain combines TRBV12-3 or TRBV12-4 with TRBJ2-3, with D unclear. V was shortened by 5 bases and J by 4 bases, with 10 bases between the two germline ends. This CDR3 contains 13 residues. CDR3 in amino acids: CASSLLVPDTQYF. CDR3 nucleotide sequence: TGTGCCAGCAGTCTCCTCGTCCCAGATACGCAGTATTTT.

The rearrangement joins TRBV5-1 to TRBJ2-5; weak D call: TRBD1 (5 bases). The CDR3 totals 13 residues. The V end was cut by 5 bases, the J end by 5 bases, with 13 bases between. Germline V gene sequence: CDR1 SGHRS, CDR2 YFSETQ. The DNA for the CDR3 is TGCGCCAGCAGAGGGGATGTGGGGGAGACCCAGTACTTC. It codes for CASRGDVGETQYF.

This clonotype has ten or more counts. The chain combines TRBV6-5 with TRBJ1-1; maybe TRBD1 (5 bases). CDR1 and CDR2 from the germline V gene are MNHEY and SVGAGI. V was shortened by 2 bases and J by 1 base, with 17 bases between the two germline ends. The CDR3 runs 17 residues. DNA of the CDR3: TGTGCCAGCAGTTACGACGGGGGAAGATCAGGGAACACTGAAGCTTTCTTT. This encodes CASSYDGGRSGNTEAFF.

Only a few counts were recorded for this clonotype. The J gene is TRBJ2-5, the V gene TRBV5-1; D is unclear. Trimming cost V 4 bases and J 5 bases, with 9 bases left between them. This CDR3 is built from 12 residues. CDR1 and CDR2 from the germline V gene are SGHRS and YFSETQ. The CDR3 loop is CASSGNWETQYF. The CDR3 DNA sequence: TGCGCCAGCAGCGGGAACTGGGAGACCCAGTACTTC.

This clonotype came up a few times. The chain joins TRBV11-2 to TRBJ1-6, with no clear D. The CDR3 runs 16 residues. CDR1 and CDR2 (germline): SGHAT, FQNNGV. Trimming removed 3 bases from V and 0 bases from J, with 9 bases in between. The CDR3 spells CASSLRFSSYNSPLHF. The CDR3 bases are TGTGCCAGCAGCTTGCGGTTCAGCTCCTATAATTCACCCCTCCACTTT.

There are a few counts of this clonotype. The CDR3, as DNA: TGTGCCAGCAGCTTGGTGGGGTCGGAGGGGGCATATGGCGAGCAGTACTTC. Translating gives CASSLVGSEGAYGEQYF. The V call is TRBV5-6, the J call TRBJ2-7; a weak D match, TRBD1 (7 bases). CDR1 and CDR2 (germline): SGHDT, YYEEEE. This CDR3 is 17 amino acids long. The V gene lost 0 bases and the J gene lost 6 bases, with 22 bases spanning the gap.

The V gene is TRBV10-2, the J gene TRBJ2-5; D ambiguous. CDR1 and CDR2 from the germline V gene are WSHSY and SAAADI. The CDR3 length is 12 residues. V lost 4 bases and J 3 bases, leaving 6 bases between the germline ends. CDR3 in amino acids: CASSGEKETQYF. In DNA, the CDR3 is TGCGCCAGCAGTGGCGAGAAAGAGACCCAGTACTTC.

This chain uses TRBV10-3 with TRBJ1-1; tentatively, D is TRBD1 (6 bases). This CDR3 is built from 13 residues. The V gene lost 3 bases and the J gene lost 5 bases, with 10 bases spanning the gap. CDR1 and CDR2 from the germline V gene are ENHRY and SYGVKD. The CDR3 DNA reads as TGTGCCATCAGTGAACTGGGGGCAACTGAAGCTTTCTTT. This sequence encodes CAISELGATEAFF.

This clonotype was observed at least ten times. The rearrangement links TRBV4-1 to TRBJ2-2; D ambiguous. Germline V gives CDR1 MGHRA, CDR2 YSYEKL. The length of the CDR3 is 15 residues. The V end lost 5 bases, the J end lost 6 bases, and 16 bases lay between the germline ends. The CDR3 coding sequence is TGCGCCAGCAGCTCCTGGGCTGGCGGCGCCGGGGAGCTGTTTTTT. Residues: CASSSWAGGAGELFF.

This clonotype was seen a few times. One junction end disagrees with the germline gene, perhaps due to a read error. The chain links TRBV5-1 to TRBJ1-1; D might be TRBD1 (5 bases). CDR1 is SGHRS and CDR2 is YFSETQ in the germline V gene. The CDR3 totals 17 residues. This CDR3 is CASRLGRGLRVNTEAFF. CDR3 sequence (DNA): TGCGCCAGCAGATTGGGTCGGGGACTGAGGGTGAACACTGAAGCTTTCTTT.

The CDR3 region is CASSQGPDGGIETQYF. The CDR3 region has the DNA TGTGCCAGCAGCCAAGGACCCGACGGAGGCATCGAGACCCAGTACTTC. V and J are TRBV3-1 and TRBJ2-5; a possible D gene is TRBD2 (5 bases). The CDR3 sequence is 16 residues long. Germline CDR1 is LGHDT and CDR2 is YNNKEL (reference sequence). The V end was cut by 1 base, the J end by 5 bases, with 17 bases between.

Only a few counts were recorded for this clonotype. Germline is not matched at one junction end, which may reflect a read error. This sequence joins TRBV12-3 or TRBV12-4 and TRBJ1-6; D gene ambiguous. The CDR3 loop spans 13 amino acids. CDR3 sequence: CASGFLGVGPLHF. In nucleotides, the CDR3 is TGTGCCAGCGGTTTCTTGGGTGTTGGGCCCCTCCACTTT.

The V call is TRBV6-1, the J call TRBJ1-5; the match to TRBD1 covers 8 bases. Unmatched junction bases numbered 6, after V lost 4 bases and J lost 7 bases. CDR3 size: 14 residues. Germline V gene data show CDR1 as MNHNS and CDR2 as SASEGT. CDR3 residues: CASSGGQGEQPQHF. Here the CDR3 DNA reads TGTGCCAGCAGTGGAGGACAGGGCGAACAGCCCCAGCATTTT.

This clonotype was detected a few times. The CDR3, as DNA: TGTGCCAGCAGCCAAGGTCAAGGGCTAGCGGTAGGCATTCAGTACTTC. Amino acids: CASSQGQGLAVGIQYF. The rearrangement joins TRBV3-1 to TRBJ2-4, with 7 nucleotides matching TRBD2. Germline CDR1 is LGHDT and CDR2 is YNNKEL (reference sequence). This CDR3 is 16 amino acids long. The ends lost 1 base at V and 9 bases at J; junction bases unmatched: 12.

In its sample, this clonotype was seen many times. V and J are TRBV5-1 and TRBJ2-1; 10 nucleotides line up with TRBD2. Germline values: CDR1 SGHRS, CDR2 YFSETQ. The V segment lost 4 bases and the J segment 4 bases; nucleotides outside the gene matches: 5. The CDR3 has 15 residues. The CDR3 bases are TGCGCCAGCAGCATATCTAGCGGGGGATACAATGAGCAGTTCTTC. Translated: CASSISSGGYNEQFF.

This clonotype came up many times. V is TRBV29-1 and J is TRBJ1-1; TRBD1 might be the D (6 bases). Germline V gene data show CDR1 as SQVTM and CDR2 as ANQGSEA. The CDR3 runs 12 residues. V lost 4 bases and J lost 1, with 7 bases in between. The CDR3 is CSVVRGNTEAFF. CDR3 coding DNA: TGCAGCGTTGTCAGGGGGAACACTGAAGCTTTCTTT.

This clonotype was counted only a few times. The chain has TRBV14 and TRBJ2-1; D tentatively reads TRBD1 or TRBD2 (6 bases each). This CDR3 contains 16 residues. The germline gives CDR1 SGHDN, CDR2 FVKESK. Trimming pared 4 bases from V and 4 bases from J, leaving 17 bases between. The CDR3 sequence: CASSRRRLGGYNEQFF. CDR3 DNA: TGTGCCAGCAGCCGAAGAAGACTAGGGGGATACAATGAGCAGTTCTTC. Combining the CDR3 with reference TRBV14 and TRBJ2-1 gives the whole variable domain EAGVTQFPSHSVIEKGQTVTLRCDPISGHDNLYWYRRVMGKEIKFLLHFVKESKQDESGMPNNRFLAERTGGTYSTLKVQPAELEDSGVYFCASSRRRLGGYNEQFFGPGTRLTVL.

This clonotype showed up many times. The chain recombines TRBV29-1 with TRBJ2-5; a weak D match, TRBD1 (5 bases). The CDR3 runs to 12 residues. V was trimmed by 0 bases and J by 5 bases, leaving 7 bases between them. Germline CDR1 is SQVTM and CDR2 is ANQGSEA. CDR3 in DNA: TGCAGCGTTGAAGACAGGGTCGAGACCCAGTACTTC. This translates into CSVEDRVETQYF.

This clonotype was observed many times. CDR3 sequence reads: CASRKQGEQYF. DNA of the CDR3: TGTGCCAGCAGAAAGCAGGGGGAGCAGTACTTC. This chain connects TRBV6-5 to TRBJ2-7; the D gene is possibly TRBD1 (6 bases). The V and J ends lost 6 bases and 7 bases respectively, with 10 bases between them. The CDR3 is 11 residues long. Germline CDR1 is MNHEY and CDR2 is SVGAGI.

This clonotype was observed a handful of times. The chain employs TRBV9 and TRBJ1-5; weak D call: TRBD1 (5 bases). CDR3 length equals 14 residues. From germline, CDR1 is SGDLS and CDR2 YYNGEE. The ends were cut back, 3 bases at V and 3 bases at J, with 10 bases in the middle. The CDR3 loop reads CASSDGHYNQPQHF. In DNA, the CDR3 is TGTGCCAGCAGCGATGGACATTACAATCAGCCCCAGCATTTT.

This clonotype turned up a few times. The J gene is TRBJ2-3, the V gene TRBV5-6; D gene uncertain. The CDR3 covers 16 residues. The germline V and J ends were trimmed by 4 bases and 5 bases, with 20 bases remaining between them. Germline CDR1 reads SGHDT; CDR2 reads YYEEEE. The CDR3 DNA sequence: TGTGCCAGCAGCCTAGATTTCGCGGTGCGTGGAGATACGCAGTATTTT. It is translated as CASSLDFAVRGDTQYF.

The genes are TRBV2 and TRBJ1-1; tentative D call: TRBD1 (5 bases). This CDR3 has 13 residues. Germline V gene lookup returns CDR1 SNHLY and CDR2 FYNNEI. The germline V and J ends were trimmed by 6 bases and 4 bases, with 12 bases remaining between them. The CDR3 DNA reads TGTGCCAGCAGCTCCAGGGTTCTCACTGAAGCTTTCTTT. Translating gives CASSSRVLTEAFF. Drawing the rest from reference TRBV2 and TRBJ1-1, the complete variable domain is EPEVTQTPSHQVTQMGQEVILRCVPISNHLYFYWYRQILGQKVEFLVSFYNNEISEKSEIFDDQFSVERPDGSNFTLKIRSTKLEDSAMYFCASSSRVLTEAFFGQGTRLTVV.